These T cell receptor beta chains were read from a single sample in a study of T cells in Graves' hyperthyroidism and ophthalmopathy. A single record per CDR3 protein comes from TCRdb applying MiXCR to the multiplex PCR reads. The top ten hold under 8% of the sample, which has a few hundred thousand distinct CDR3 sequences, less than 20% seen once. Sequencing was done on a sample of blood. Receptor source: a woman aged 25 to 45 with Graves' hyperthyroidism. Each CDR3 is given with its conserved first and last residue. The D gene is left open where the match is weak. Rows give clone size only sometimes, using once, few, many, or a class for an expanded clone.

d_call | clone_size | j_call | v_call | cdr3_aa | cdr3_nt
TRBD1 | many | TRBJ1-1 | TRBV6-2/TRBV6-3 | CASSYGQGWRTEAFF | TGTGCCAGCAGTTACGGACAGGGTTGGAGGACTGAAGCTTTCTTT
. | . | TRBJ2-7 | TRBV10-1 | CASIDGEQYF | TGCGCCAGCATAGACGGCGAGCAGTACTTC
. | few | TRBJ1-1 | TRBV7-6 | CASSTSPTDNTEAFF | TGTGCCAGCAGCACCTCACCGACAGATAACACTGAAGCTTTCTTT
. | few | TRBJ2-1 | TRBV10-3 | CAISAFLSGTSTYNEQFF | TGTGCCATCAGTGCTTTTTTGTCCGGGACAAGCACCTACAATGAGCAGTTCTTC
. | . | TRBJ2-1 | TRBV20-1 | CSAREARDFGYNEQSF | TGCAGTGCTAGAGAGGCCCGGGACTTCGGATACAATGAGCAGTCCTTC
. | . | TRBJ2-7 | TRBV20-1 | CSARAVAGQYF | TGCAGTGCTAGAGCCGTGGCTGGGCAGTACTTC
TRBD1 | . | TRBJ1-4 | TRBV25-1 | CASSDRDRRGRNEKLFF | TGTGCCAGCAGTGACCGGGACAGACGGGGGCGGAATGAAAAACTGTTTTTT
TRBD2 | few | TRBJ2-7 | TRBV7-6 | CASSLAVIAGVNEQYF | TGTGCCAGCAGCTTAGCTGTGATAGCGGGAGTCAACGAGCAGTACTTC
. | many | TRBJ1-2 | TRBV30 | CAWSVFGYGYTF | TGTGCCTGGAGTGTATTCGGCTATGGCTACACCTTC
TRBD1 | few | TRBJ1-2 | TRBV6-5 | CASSYLSRDRAQYTF | TGTGCCAGCAGTTACCTGTCCCGGGACAGGGCTCAGTACACCTTC
. | few | TRBJ2-1 | TRBV4-2 | CASSQVPSREQFF | TGTGCCAGCAGCCAAGTTCCTAGCCGTGAGCAGTTCTTC
. | . | TRBJ2-2 | TRBV20-1 | CSARDPSGRVPLAIQELFF | TGCAGTGCTAGAGATCCGTCCGGCAGGGTTCCTTTAGCGATACAGGAGCTGTTTTTT
. | many | TRBJ2-3 | TRBV27 | CASSYSLRLFGTDTQYF | TGTGCCAGCAGTTATTCTCTCCGACTATTCGGCACAGATACGCAGTATTTT
. | . | TRBJ2-7 | TRBV19 | CASSQRNPSYEQYF | TGTGCCAGTAGTCAGCGGAACCCTTCCTACGAGCAGTACTTC
TRBD2 | many | TRBJ2-1 | TRBV3-1 | CASSQASGTRAYNEQFF | TGTGCCAGCAGCCAAGCTAGCGGGACTAGAGCCTACAATGAGCAGTTCTTC
. | few | TRBJ1-2 | TRBV28 | CASKVGDLYGYTF | TGTGCCAGCAAAGTAGGGGACCTCTATGGCTACACCTTC
TRBD2 | few | TRBJ2-3 | TRBV7-2 | CASSPTLGLAGAGGGYQYF | TGTGCCAGCAGCCCTACCCTCGGACTAGCGGGGGCCGGTGGGGGGTACCAGTATTTT
. | few | TRBJ1-3 | TRBV12-3/TRBV12-4 | CASSWAGTGNTIYF | TGTGCCAGCAGTTGGGCAGGGACTGGAAACACCATATATTTT
. | few | TRBJ1-3 | TRBV27 | CASKDWASGNTIYF | TGTGCCAGCAAAGACTGGGCCTCTGGAAACACCATATATTTT
. | . | TRBJ2-7 | TRBV27 | CASSRSSGHEQYF | TGTGCCAGCAGTAGATCGTCTGGCCACGAGCAGTACTTC
. | many | TRBJ2-7 | TRBV7-2 | CASSFPGYYEQYF | TGTGCCAGCAGCTTTCCGGGTTACTACGAGCAGTACTTC
. | many | TRBJ2-1 | TRBV19 | CASSMLGGHRYNEQFF | TGTGCCAGTAGTATGTTAGGTGGGCACCGATACAATGAGCAGTTCTTC
. | many | TRBJ2-7 | TRBV7-2 | CASSLAFTGVEQYF | TGTGCCAGCAGCTTAGCGTTCACGGGGGTCGAGCAGTACTTC
TRBD2 | many | TRBJ2-3 | TRBV30 | CAWSTETSGSPDTQYF | TGTGCCTGGAGTACGGAGACTAGCGGGAGCCCAGATACGCAGTATTTT
. | many | TRBJ2-7 | TRBV7-2 | CASSLRLSAYEQYF | TGTGCCAGCAGCTTACGACTGTCGGCCTACGAGCAGTACTTC
TRBD1 | many | TRBJ2-7 | TRBV5-1 | CASSRGQGEAEQYF | TGCGCCAGCAGCCGGGGACAGGGAGAAGCCGAGCAGTACTTC
TRBD2 | few | TRBJ2-1 | TRBV6-1 | CASSTRTSGAPNEQFF | TGTGCCAGCAGTACGCGGACTAGCGGGGCCCCCAATGAGCAGTTCTTC
TRBD2 | . | TRBJ2-7 | TRBV10-3 | CASEGTSGSNYEQYF | TGTGCCAGCGAAGGGACTAGCGGGAGTAACTACGAGCAGTACTTC
TRBD2 | . | TRBJ2-1 | TRBV6-1 | CASSQGLAGFSEQSF | TGTGCCAGCAGCCAGGGACTAGCGGGATTCAGTGAGCAGTCCTTC
. | . | TRBJ1-6 | TRBV28 | CASSPDTPGTLHF | TGTGCCAGCAGTCCGGACACCCCGGGGACCCTCCACTTT
. | few | TRBJ2-5 | TRBV12-3/TRBV12-4 | CASSWTDETQYF | TGTGCCAGCAGCTGGACAGACGAGACCCAGTACTTC
. | . | TRBJ2-5 | TRBV5-1 | CASSQMSQETQYF | TGCGCCAGCAGCCAGATGTCCCAAGAGACCCAGTACTTC
. | few | TRBJ2-1 | TRBV6-6 | CASSYVRRAYDEQFF | TGTGCCAGCAGTTACGTGCGGAGAGCCTACGATGAGCAGTTCTTC
TRBD1 | . | TRBJ2-7 | TRBV4-3 | CASSQMAGGFGEQYF | TGCGCCAGCAGCCAGATGGCAGGGGGTTTCGGCGAGCAGTACTTC
. | many | TRBJ1-3 | TRBV11-2 | CASHGNRAGNTIYF | TGTGCCAGCCATGGCAACAGGGCTGGAAACACCATATATTTT
. | . | TRBJ1-1 | TRBV29-1 | CSVEESGRNTEAFF | TGCAGCGTTGAAGAATCTGGGCGGAACACTGAAGCTTTCTTT
. | few | TRBJ1-4 | TRBV18 | CASSSSAATTNEKLFF | TGTGCCAGCTCATCCAGTGCGGCCACAACTAATGAAAAACTGTTTTTT
TRBD2 | many | TRBJ2-7 | TRBV6-1 | CASRRDVAGGPPYEQYF | TGTGCCAGCAGACGGGACGTAGCGGGAGGGCCTCCGTACGAGCAGTACTTC
. | many | TRBJ1-2 | TRBV28 | CASSPAGPDANYGYTF | TGTGCCAGCAGTCCCGCGGGGCCCGATGCTAACTATGGCTACACCTTC
. | few | TRBJ2-5 | TRBV6-5 | CASSYSEETQYF | TGTGCCAGCAGTTACTCAGAAGAGACCCAGTACTTC
TRBD1 | many | TRBJ2-1 | TRBV11-2 | CASSIYGDRVIDEQFF | TGTGCCAGCAGCATATACGGGGACAGGGTTATCGATGAGCAGTTCTTC
TRBD2 | few | TRBJ2-2 | TRBV29-1 | CSVLGLARTGELFF | TGCAGCGTTTTAGGACTAGCGAGGACCGGGGAGCTGTTTTTT
. | many | TRBJ2-7 | TRBV5-1 | CASSLGSSQYF | TGCGCCAGCAGCTTGGGAAGCTCGCAGTACTTC
. | many | TRBJ2-7 | TRBV20-1 | CSAIPDLSYEQYF | TGCAGTGCTATCCCGGACTTATCCTACGAGCAGTACTTC
. | . | TRBJ1-2 | TRBV4-1 | CASSQDQQEPYFGYTF | TGCGCCAGCAGCCAAGATCAGCAGGAACCGTATTTTGGCTACACCTTC
. | many | TRBJ1-2 | TRBV7-2 | CASSSRGAYGYTF | TGTGCCAGCAGTTCGCGCGGGGCCTATGGCTACACCTTC
. | . | TRBJ2-1 | TRBV15 | CATSLRSGTDEQFF | TGTGCCACCAGCCTAAGAAGTGGGACGGATGAGCAGTTCTTC
TRBD1 | many | TRBJ2-7 | TRBV11-2 | CASSGTGFEPQYF | TGTGCCAGCAGCGGGACAGGGTTTGAACCGCAGTACTTC
TRBD1 | many | TRBJ1-1 | TRBV5-1 | CASSTYRGADTEAFF | TGCGCCAGCAGCACGTACAGGGGCGCGGACACTGAAGCTTTCTTT
. | few | TRBJ2-1 | TRBV30 | CAWSPGGDEQFF | TGTGCCTGGAGTCCCGGAGGGGATGAGCAGTTCTTC
TRBD1 | many | TRBJ1-5 | TRBV10-3 | CAISESTGGLDQPQHF | TGTGCCATCAGTGAGTCGACAGGGGGCTTAGATCAGCCCCAGCATTTT
. | many | TRBJ2-1 | TRBV3-1 | CASSKDTTGNEQFF | TGTGCCAGCAGCAAAGACACGACGGGCAATGAGCAGTTCTTC